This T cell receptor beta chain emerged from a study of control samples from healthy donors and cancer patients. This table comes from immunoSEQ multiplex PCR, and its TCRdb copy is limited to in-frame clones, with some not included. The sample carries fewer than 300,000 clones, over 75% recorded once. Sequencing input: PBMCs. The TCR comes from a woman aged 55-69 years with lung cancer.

The CDR3 DNA is TGTGCCAGCAGCCAAGATCAATGGGGACGGGACACTGAAGCTTTCTTT. Its protein product is CASSQDQWGRDTEAFF. The chain is built from TRBV3-1 (or the pseudogene TRBV3-2) and TRBJ1-1, with D perhaps TRBD1 (5 bases). The V gene's germline CDR1 is LGHDT and CDR2 YNNKEL (reference sequence). The CDR3 contains 16 residues. V lost 0 bases to trimming and J lost 3 bases, with 14 bases between them.